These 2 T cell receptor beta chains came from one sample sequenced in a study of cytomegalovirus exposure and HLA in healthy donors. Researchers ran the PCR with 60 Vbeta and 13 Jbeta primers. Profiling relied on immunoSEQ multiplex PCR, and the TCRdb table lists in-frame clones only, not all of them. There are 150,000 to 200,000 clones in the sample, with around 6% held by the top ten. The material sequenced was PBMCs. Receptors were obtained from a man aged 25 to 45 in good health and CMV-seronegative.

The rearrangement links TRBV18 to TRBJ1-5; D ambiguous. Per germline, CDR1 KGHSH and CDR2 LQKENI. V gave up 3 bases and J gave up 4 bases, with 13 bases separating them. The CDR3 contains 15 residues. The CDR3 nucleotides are TGTGCCAGCTCACCTTTTGACACCCGTAATCAGCCCCAGCATTTT. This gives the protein CASSPFDTRNQPQHF.

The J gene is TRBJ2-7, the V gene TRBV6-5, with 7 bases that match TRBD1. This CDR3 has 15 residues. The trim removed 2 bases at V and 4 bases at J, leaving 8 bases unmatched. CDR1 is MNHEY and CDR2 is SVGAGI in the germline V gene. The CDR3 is CASSYGQAVTYEQYF. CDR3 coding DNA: TGTGCCAGCAGTTACGGACAGGCCGTTACATACGAGCAGTACTTC.